This T cell receptor (beta chain) was captured in a study of T-cell memory formation after mild COVID-19. Looking at the study overall: The two donors had largely donor-specific TCR clusters. Study findings and constraints: Clones contracting across day 15 to 85 had a balanced CD4/CD8 profile; later expanding clones leaned CD4+. Some clones that responded turned up in pre-infection memory, which suggests that cross-reactive memory joined in.

TCRdb re-called the 5' RACE reads through MiXCR, storing one row per CDR3 protein. The table shows approximately 570,000 distinct CDR3 sequences, with more than 15% occurring only once. V lost 1 base to trimming and J lost 0 bases, with 20 bases between them. Germline CDR1 reads SGHRS; CDR2 reads YFSETQ. The CDR3 extends over 19 amino acids. A remark on this clonotype: Antigen unknown.

Sequences were obtained from PBMCs or a T cell subset sorted from them (not recorded which). This receptor was identified in an adult woman who had mild COVID-19 (a few samples of this study predate the infection). Cell type and time point are not known. V gene TRBV5-1 combines with J gene TRBJ2-4; unclear D gene. DNA of the CDR3: TGCGCCAGCAGCTTGTTTCCTCATGGCGACAACCTAGCCAAAAACATTCAGTACTTC. Amino acids: CASSLFPHGDNLAKNIQYF.